Listed below are T cell receptor beta chains from one sample, sequenced in a study of blood T cell repertoires in COVID-19. Clones were read by immunoSEQ multiplex PCR, and TCRdb kept only the in-frame ones, dropping some. Of around 380,000 clones listed, 81% are singletons. What was sequenced was peripheral blood. These TCRs come from a human donor with acute or convalescent COVID-19. The donor label of this sample is uncertain. Each CDR3 is given without its conserved first and last residue.

len	v_gene	j_gene	CDR3aa
12	TRBV11-2	TRBJ2-7	ASSLPDRSYEQY
13	TRBV4-1	TRBJ2-7	ASSRPGTGAYEQY
13	TRBV3-1/TRBV3-2	TRBJ2-3	ASRKQGSGTDTQY
14	TRBV5-4	TRBJ2-7	ASSSRTSGVLYEQY
12	TRBV5-5	TRBJ1-1	ASSLATGGNEAF
12	TRBV19	TRBJ2-3	ASSTTSGIDTQY
13	TRBV9	TRBJ2-2	ASSSYSGGVGELF
11	TRBV4-1	TRBJ2-7	ASSQEGGYEQY
14	TRBV25-1	TRBJ2-1	ASRGVSRISYNEQF
12	TRBV29-1	TRBJ1-4	SVKVHATNEKLF
11	TRBV13	TRBJ2-2	ANTIRGTGELF
13	TRBV28	TRBJ1-3	ASSSQERYGNTIY
12	TRBV2	TRBJ1-1	ASSDGRGNTEAF
11	TRBV7-2	TRBJ1-5	ASSYGLSLPQH
14	TRBV5-4	TRBJ1-6	ASSVWDRGSDSPLH
15	TRBV5-4	TRBJ2-1	ASSLGTSRASYNEQF
12	TRBV28	TRBJ2-7	ASSLSGTSLEQY
12	TRBV28	TRBJ1-3	ASRGHGDGNTIY
11	TRBV12-3/TRBV12-4	TRBJ1-5	ASSYEGNQPQH
16	TRBV6-2/TRBV6-3	TRBJ2-1	ASSYSSSGGPRYNEQF
12	TRBV7-2	TRBJ1-2	ASSHRGKGYGYT
11	TRBV2	TRBJ1-1	ASSVTWSTEAF
11	TRBV14	TRBJ2-7	ASSLGRAYEQY
11	TRBV6-5	TRBJ1-6	ASSRTVDSPLH
13	TRBV14	TRBJ2-7	ASSPIDRLSYEQY
14	TRBV2	TRBJ2-2	ASRGDRSPPVGELF
12	TRBV15	TRBJ2-5	ATSRTGGQETQY
12	TRBV2	TRBJ2-3	ASIRRQGADTQY